This T cell receptor beta chain was recovered during a study of T cells in Graves' hyperthyroidism and ophthalmopathy. This clonotype was detected ten times or more. The CDR3 runs to 17 residues. The ends were cut back, 8 bases at V and 0 bases at J, with 21 bases in the middle. Germline V CDR1 and CDR2: SEHNR, FQNEAQ (reference sequence). Using about 10 ml of fresh peripheral blood, PBMCs were prepared. Amplified TCR beta CDR3 regions derived from RNA transcripts. A set of HTBI primers served as the primers for a first-round RT-PCR of the TCR CDR3. TCRdb reanalysed the multiplex PCR reads using MiXCR and keeps one entry per CDR3 protein. The repertoire holds approximately 400,000 distinct CDR3 sequences, with roughly 15% as singletons.

Sequencing was carried out using blood. The source of this sequence is a woman under 40 with Graves' ophthalmopathy. The chain employs TRBV7-9 and TRBJ2-3; D call uncertain. CDR3 residues: CASAMYSPFSSTDTQYF. The CDR3 nucleotides are TGTGCCAGCGCCATGTATTCCCCTTTTAGTAGCACAGATACGCAGTATTTT.